A single sample is the source of the 21 T cell receptor beta chains below, sequenced in a study of molecular identifiers for immune sequencing clone quantification. Each CDR3 protein is one row after TCRdb ran MiXCR on the PCR reads. The top ten clones hold 0.7% to 0.9% of a sample with approximately 550,000 distinct CDR3 sequences, 25% of them seen once. Sequencing was carried out using naive CD8+ T cells from blood, with Jurkat cell RNA spiked in. As to subset: FACS-sorted CD8+CD4-CCR7+CD45RA+ naive T cells. The origin of the receptors is a human donor in good health. Some libraries in this study had Jurkat cell RNA spiked in.

As regards this clonotype: A much larger clone sits a single nucleotide away, making a read error possible. This chain connects TRBV12-3 or TRBV12-4 to TRBJ2-3, with TRBD2 matching over 11 bases. V was pared by 3 bases and J by 5 bases, with 7 bases of the junction left unmatched. This CDR3 comprises 16 residues. DNA of the CDR3: TGTGCCAGCAGTTTGACTAGCGGGAAGGCCTTAGATACGCAGTATTTT. Protein: CASSLTSGKALDTQYF.

This clonotype has at least ten counts. This chain links TRBV24-1 with TRBJ2-1, with TRBD2 matching over 7 bases. This CDR3 comprises 13 residues. Germline assignment: CDR1 KGHDR and CDR2 SFDVKD. Trimming at V came to 8 bases and at J to 5 bases, leaving 5 bases not matched to a gene. CDR3 nucleotide sequence: TGTGCCACCACGGCGGGAGTAAACAATGAGCAGTTCTTC. Amino acids: CATTAGVNNEQFF.

V usage is TRBV4-1 and J usage is TRBJ1-2; tentative D call: TRBD1 (6 bases). Per the germline V gene, CDR1 is MGHRA and CDR2 is YSYEKL. The CDR3 sequence is 14 residues long. The ends were cut back, 6 bases at V and 5 bases at J, with 16 bases in the middle. The CDR3 reads CASSPGDTSYGYTF. For the CDR3, the DNA is TGCGCCAGCAGTCCGGGGGACACCTCATATGGCTACACCTTC.

The sample holds a few counts of this clonotype. This sequence joins TRBV7-9 and TRBJ2-1, with 12 bases that match TRBD2. There are 16 residues in the CDR3. CDR1 is SEHNR and CDR2 is FQNEAQ in the germline V gene (reference sequence). V lost 6 bases to trimming and J lost 9 bases; unmatched junction nucleotides: 12. CDR3 DNA sequence: TGTGCCAGCAGTCCAACCCTAGCGGGAGGGCAGGGTGAGCAGTTCTTC. Protein sequence: CASSPTLAGGQGEQFF.

At least ten counts were recorded for this clonotype. The chain links TRBV24-1 to TRBJ2-1; 7 bases agree with TRBD2. The CDR3 has 18 residues. Germline V gene lookup returns CDR1 KGHDR and CDR2 SFDVKD. Unmatched junction bases numbered 17, after V lost 7 bases and J lost 3 bases. The CDR3 loop reads CATSDGLGPLSDYNEQFF. CDR3 bases: TGTGCCACCAGCGACGGACTAGGTCCTTTATCCGACTACAATGAGCAGTTCTTC.

For this clonotype: A read error may be the cause here, since a much bigger clone is one base away. V is TRBV2 and J is TRBJ1-1, with a tentative D call TRBD1 (5 bases). Germline V gene lookup returns CDR1 SNHLY and CDR2 FYNNEI. CDR3 length equals 11 residues. CDR3 DNA: TGTGCCAGCAGCGGGACCGGCGGAGGCGTCTTT. This translates into CASSGTGGGVF.

To note about this clonotype: With a much larger clone just one base away, this may be a read error. This chain connects TRBV7-3 to TRBJ2-2; D remains ambiguous. CDR3 length: 14 residues. V lost 5 bases and J 2 bases, leaving 9 bases between the germline ends. Per the germline V gene, CDR1 is SGHTA and CDR2 is FQGTGA. CDR3 coding DNA: TGTGCCAGCAGCCCTACCATCAACACCGGGGAGCTGTTTTTT. Its protein product is CASSPTINTGELFF.

A word on this clonotype: At one boundary the junction diverges from the germline segment, which might be a read error. The rearrangement links TRBV24-1 to TRBJ2-5; tentatively, D is TRBD1 (5 bases). Germline V lookup: CDR1 KGHDR, CDR2 SFDVKD. This CDR3 comprises 16 residues. Written as DNA, the CDR3 is TGTGCCACCGGTGATTTAGGTGACAGCACACAAGAGACCCAGTACTTC. This encodes CATGDLGDSTQETQYF.

With regard to this clonotype: A single base separates this from a much larger clone, so it may be a read error. The rearrangement uses TRBV7-9 and TRBJ1-1; D unclear. The ends were cut back, 0 bases at V and 8 bases at J, with 10 bases in the middle. Germline CDR1 and CDR2: SEHNR and FQNEAQ (reference sequence). This CDR3 region has 13 residues. CDR3 sequence reads: CASSLAWALEAFF. As DNA, the CDR3 is TGTGCCAGCAGCTTAGCGTGGGCACTAGAAGCTTTCTTT.

Note on this clonotype: The conserved phenylalanine or tryptophan normally closing the CDR3 is absent here, so this likely arose from a read error. The rearrangement uses TRBV27 and TRBJ2-4; D might be TRBD1 (6 bases). The CDR3 totals 15 residues. Germline assignment: CDR1 MNHEY and CDR2 SMNVEV (reference sequence). The germline V and J ends were trimmed by 4 bases and 1 base, with 11 bases remaining between them. DNA of the CDR3: TGTGCCAGCAGTTCAGGGGTTTGGGCCAAAAACATTCAGTACTAC. Amino acids: CASSSGVWAKNIQYY.

This chain links TRBV9 with TRBJ1-1; D gene uncertain. Trimming removed 3 bases from V and 2 bases from J, with 8 bases in between. Germline V CDR1 and CDR2: SGDLS, YYNGEE. The CDR3 sequence is 13 residues long. DNA of the CDR3: TGTGCCAGCAGCGGTAGGGTTAACACTGAAGCTTTCTTT. The encoded protein is CASSGRVNTEAFF.

This clonotype was counted ten times or more. V is TRBV5-1 and J is TRBJ2-7; D not certain. The V end lost 4 bases, the J end lost 6 bases, and 26 bases lay between the germline ends. The germline gives CDR1 SGHRS, CDR2 YFSETQ. CDR3 length: 17 amino acids. In nucleotides, the CDR3 is TGCGCCAGCAGCGGTGTCCCGGTAGATCGGCTCGGCGGCGAGCAGTACTTC. Protein: CASSGVPVDRLGGEQYF.

In this sample, this clonotype turned up a few times. The chain couples TRBV27 to TRBJ2-1, with TRBD1 identical over 11 bases. The length of the CDR3 is 16 residues. Germline V gives CDR1 MNHEY, CDR2 SMNVEV (reference sequence). V was pared by 6 bases and J by 8 bases, with 12 bases of the junction left unmatched. Here the CDR3 DNA reads TGTGCCAGCAGCATATCAGGACAGGGGGCGTACCATGAGCAGTTCTTC. The encoded protein is CASSISGQGAYHEQFF.

This clonotype was detected a few times. Its ends do not fully match the called genes, so a read error is possible. This chain uses TRBV4-1 with TRBJ2-7, with 9 bases fitting TRBD1. The germline V gene encodes CDR1 MGHRA and CDR2 YSYEKL. The CDR3 is made up of 15 amino acids. CDR3 in DNA: TGCACCAGCAGCCTTCGAGGACAGGGGAACTACGAGCAGTACTTC. Amino acid sequence: CTSSLRGQGNYEQYF.

Turning to this clonotype: A junction boundary mismatches the germline segment, possibly from a read error. V usage is TRBV5-6 and J usage is TRBJ2-3; D may correspond to TRBD1 or TRBD2 (5 bases each). The germline V gene has CDR1 SGHDT and CDR2 YYEEEE. The CDR3 is 17 amino acids. The CDR3 spells CASSWGLTGEGFDTRYF. The CDR3, as DNA: TGTGCCAGCAGCTGGGGCCTCACCGGGGAAGGTTTTGATACGCGGTATTTT.

Notes on this clonotype: This clone may be a read error of a much larger clone one base away. The V call is TRBV29-1, the J call TRBJ1-3, with D uncertain. The CDR3 totals 15 residues. Trimming removed 1 base at V and 0 bases at J, with 10 bases between. From germline, CDR1 is SQVTM and CDR2 ANQGSEA. CDR3 coding DNA: TGCAGCGTTGAAGGCAGCAAGTCCTCTGGAAACACCATATATTTT. Translating gives CSVEGSKSSGNTIYF.

The chain employs TRBV7-9 and TRBJ2-1; 7 nucleotides line up with TRBD2. The germline CDR1 and CDR2 sequences are SEHNR and FQNEAQ (reference sequence). V shed 5 bases, J shed 0 bases, and the junction held 7 bases outside the gene matches. The CDR3 contains 16 residues. CDR3 sequence: CASSPTGGSSYNEQFF. CDR3 coding DNA: TGTGCCAGCAGCCCGACGGGGGGTAGCTCCTACAATGAGCAGTTCTTC.

This clonotype was observed many times. The J gene is TRBJ2-5, the V gene TRBV28, with D unresolved. This CDR3 is 13 amino acids long. Germline CDR1 reads MDHEN; CDR2 reads SYDVKM. V dropped 3 bases and J dropped 3 bases, with 8 bases sitting between them. This CDR3 reads CASSFVGEETQYF. The CDR3 nucleotides are TGTGCCAGCAGTTTTGTAGGCGAAGAGACCCAGTACTTC.

This clonotype was counted at least ten times. The chain joins TRBV4-3 to TRBJ2-7, with D unresolved. V was pared by 4 bases and J by 2 bases, with 12 bases between. Germline CDR1 and CDR2: LGHNA and YSLEER. The length of the CDR3 is 14 residues. The CDR3 region is CASSPRLGTYEQYF. In nucleotides, the CDR3 is TGCGCCAGCAGCCCCCGCCTAGGGACCTACGAGCAGTACTTC.

As regards this clonotype: A much larger clone differs by one base, so this may be a read error. The chain employs TRBV6-5 and TRBJ1-5; D is undetermined. This CDR3 comprises 12 residues. The germline V gene has CDR1 MNHEY and CDR2 SVGAGI. The CDR3, as DNA: TGTGCCAGCAGTTCGTCTTATCATCCCCAGCATTTT. Translated: CASSSSYHPQHF.

The chain couples TRBV27 to TRBJ1-1; D perhaps matches TRBD1 (5 bases). From germline, CDR1 is MNHEY and CDR2 SMNVEV (reference sequence). Deletions cut 3 bases from V and 7 bases from J, with 12 bases between. The CDR3 loop spans 13 amino acids. CDR3 protein: CASSLAGVGEAFF. The CDR3 DNA is TGTGCCAGCAGTTTGGCGGGGGTGGGTGAAGCTTTCTTT.